This TCR beta chain was sequenced in a study of T cells in Graves' hyperthyroidism and ophthalmopathy. This CDR3 has 15 residues. The germline V gene encodes CDR1 MNHEY and CDR2 SVGAGI. V lost 6 bases and J lost 4, with 19 bases in between. The TCR beta CDR3 regions underwent amplification using RNA transcripts as the source. TCR CDR3 regions were first amplified by RT-PCR with HTBI primers. MiXCR was run by TCRdb on the multiplex PCR reads, yielding one entry per CDR3 protein. The sample shows about half a million distinct CDR3 sequences, roughly 20% of them seen only once. The V call is TRBV6-5, the J call TRBJ2-7, with a weak D call TRBD1 (6 bases). The sequence came from a man younger than 35 with Graves' hyperthyroidism. The sample comprised blood. Here the CDR3 reads CASRYNQGTLYEQYF. The CDR3 DNA is TGTGCCAGCAGGTACAACCAGGGGACCCTATACGAGCAGTACTTC.